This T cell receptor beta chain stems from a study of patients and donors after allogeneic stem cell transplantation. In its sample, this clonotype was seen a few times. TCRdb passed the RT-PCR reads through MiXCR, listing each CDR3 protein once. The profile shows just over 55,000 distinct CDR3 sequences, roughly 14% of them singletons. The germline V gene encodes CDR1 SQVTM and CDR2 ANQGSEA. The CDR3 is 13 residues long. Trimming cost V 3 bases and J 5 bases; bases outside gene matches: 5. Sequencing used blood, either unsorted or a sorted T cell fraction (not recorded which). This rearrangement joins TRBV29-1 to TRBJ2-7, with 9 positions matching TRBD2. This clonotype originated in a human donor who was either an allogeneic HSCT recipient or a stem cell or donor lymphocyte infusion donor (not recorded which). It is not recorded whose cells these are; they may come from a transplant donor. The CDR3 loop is CSVDGGRVHEQYF. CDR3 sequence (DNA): TGCAGCGTTGACGGCGGGAGGGTTCACGAGCAGTACTTC.